Listed here are 5 T cell receptor beta chains from one sample, sequenced in a study of blood T cells in healthy people across ages. PCR was performed a second time for 7 to 11 cycles using a sample-barcoded 5' primer and a J-beta primer mix. Each CDR3 protein is one row after TCRdb ran MiXCR on the 5' RACE reads. The sample lists 850,000 to 950,000 distinct CDR3 sequences; around 28% were seen once. The sequenced material came from blood. The receptors here all came from a woman older than 75 in good health.

This clonotype has only a few counts. A much larger clonotype is one base distant, so this may be a read error. This sequence joins TRBV7-2 and TRBJ2-3; 8 positions agree with TRBD2. CDR3 length: 15 residues. CDR1 is SGHTA and CDR2 is FQGNSA in the germline V gene. The CDR3 protein is CANSLVGLDTDTQYF. DNA of the CDR3: TGTGCCAACAGCTTAGTGGGACTAGACACAGATACGCAGTATTTT.

In regard to this clonotype: One junction end disagrees with the germline gene, perhaps due to a read error. The genes are TRBV6-2 or TRBV6-3 and TRBJ2-3, with 9 bases fitting TRBD1. This CDR3 is 15 amino acids long. Looked up from germline, CDR1 is MNHEY and CDR2 is SVGEGT. The DNA of the CDR3 is TGTGCCAGCAGTTACTCCGGACAGGGGCGAAATACGCGGTATTTT. Its protein product is CASSYSGQGRNTRYF.

This clonotype was seen many times. The chain links TRBV12-3 or TRBV12-4 to TRBJ1-2, with a tentative D call TRBD1 (5 bases). The CDR3 spans 16 residues. Between the trimmed V and J ends, which lost 6 bases and 2 bases, there was a span of 19 bases. CDR3 loop: CASSPRGLTVNYGYTF. The CDR3 coding sequence is TGTGCCAGCAGCCCACGGGGTTTGACAGTCAACTATGGCTACACCTTC.

This clonotype has ten or more counts. The rearrangement uses TRBV5-1 and TRBJ2-1; 8 nucleotides line up with TRBD2. The CDR3 consists of 14 residues. With V trimmed by 5 bases and J by 2 bases, 3 bases remained unmatched. The germline V gene has CDR1 SGHRS and CDR2 YFSETQ. CDR3: CASSAGGAYNEQFF. CDR3 nucleotides: TGCGCCAGCAGTGCCGGGGGGGCCTACAATGAGCAGTTCTTC.

In this sample, this clonotype turned up many times. V usage is TRBV29-1 and J usage is TRBJ1-1, with D unresolved. CDR1 SQVTM and CDR2 ANQGSEA come from the germline V gene. The CDR3 totals 11 residues. V lost 8 bases, J lost 7 bases, and 14 bases lay in between. CDR3 amino acids: CSPSSPREAFF. The CDR3 DNA reads TGCAGCCCCTCAAGCCCGCGTGAAGCTTTCTTT.